This TCR beta chain was identified in a study of blood T cells in healthy people across ages. General study findings and limits: It was the long-lived donors that had more naive CD4+ cells and higher diversity than aged donors. In the absence of known donor CMV status, changes in expanded clonotypes were possibly confounded. It was not possible, with unsorted PBMCs, to conclusively compare naive and antigen-experienced cells.

On this clonotype itself: The antigen is not known.

Combining a sample-barcoded 5' primer with a J-beta primer mix, a second PCR ran for roughly 7 to 12 cycles. TCRdb reprocessed the 5' RACE reads with MiXCR, giving one entry per CDR3 protein. The table includes some 290,000 distinct CDR3 sequences, 25% to 30% detected once. V dropped 6 bases and J dropped 5 bases, with 10 bases sitting between them. The CDR3 extends over 11 amino acids. CDR1 DFQATT and CDR2 SNEGSKA come from the germline V gene (reference sequence). Drawing of peripheral blood yielded roughly 9.8 milliliters from each donor. Sample: blood. The rearrangement uses TRBV20-1 and TRBJ2-5; D is unclear. The TCR was taken from a woman aged 70-85 years in good health. CDR3 nucleotides: TGCAGTGCGGCAGAGTCGGAGACCCAGTACTTC. Protein product: CSAAESETQYF.